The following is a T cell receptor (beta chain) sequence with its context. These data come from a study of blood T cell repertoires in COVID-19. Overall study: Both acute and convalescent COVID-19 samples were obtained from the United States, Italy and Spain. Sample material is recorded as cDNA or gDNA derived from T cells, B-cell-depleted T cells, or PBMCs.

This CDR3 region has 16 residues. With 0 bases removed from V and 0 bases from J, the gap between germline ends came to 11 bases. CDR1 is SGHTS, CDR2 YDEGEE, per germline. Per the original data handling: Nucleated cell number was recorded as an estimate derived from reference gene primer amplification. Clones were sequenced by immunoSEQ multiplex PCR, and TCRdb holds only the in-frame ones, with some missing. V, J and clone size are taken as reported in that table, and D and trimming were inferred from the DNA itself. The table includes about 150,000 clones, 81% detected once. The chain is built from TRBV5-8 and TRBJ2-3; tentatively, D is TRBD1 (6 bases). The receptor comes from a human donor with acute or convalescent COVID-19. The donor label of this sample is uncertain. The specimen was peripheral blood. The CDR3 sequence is CASSLGTDSSTDTQYF. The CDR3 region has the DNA TGTGCCAGCAGCTTGGGGACAGACTCTAGCACAGATACGCAGTATTTT.